This entry describes one TCR beta chain. The data belong to a study of cytomegalovirus exposure and HLA in healthy donors. With 60 Vbeta and 13 Jbeta primers, the PCR was carried out. TCRdb keeps only in-frame clones here, not all; method: immunoSEQ multiplex PCR. The sample includes about 170,000 clones, 80% of them seen just once. CDR1 is SGDLS, CDR2 YYNGEE, per germline. V lost 0 bases and J lost 6, with 15 bases in between. The CDR3 sequence is 15 residues long. This sequence originates from a man between 25 and 39 years old in good health and CMV-seropositive. The specimen sequenced was PBMCs. This chain links TRBV9 with TRBJ1-2, with D maybe TRBD1 (5 bases). The CDR3 nucleotides read TGTGCCAGCAGCGTAGAAGGAGGGGCCCAGGATGGCTACACCTTC. This gives the protein CASSVEGGAQDGYTF.